This section outlines one TCR beta chain sequence together with its context. Its antigen is not identified. Next came a second PCR, run for about 7 to 12 cycles, which used a sample-barcoded 5' primer along with a J-beta primer mix. Every sample produced at least 2.5 million CDR3-containing paired-end reads. In TCRdb, the 5' RACE reads were re-called with MiXCR into one record per CDR3 protein. The sample lists a few hundred thousand distinct CDR3 sequences, 50% to 60% seen once, with approximately 51% in the top ten. The sample originates from a study of blood T cells in healthy people across ages. General study points: A greater number of naive CD4+ cells and higher diversity distinguished long-lived donors from aged donors. Older age went with lower TCR beta diversity per million T cells, in a roughly linear way.

The sample providers were healthy Caucasian people from Russia, aged roughly 6 to 95. The CDR3 contains 13 residues. The V segment lost 6 bases and the J segment 4 bases; nucleotides outside the gene matches: 5. Germline assignment: CDR1 MDHEN and CDR2 SYDVKM. This sequence originates from a man in his sixties in good health. The rearrangement uses TRBV28 and TRBJ1-2, with TRBD1 matching 7 bases. The specimen sequenced was blood. The CDR3 nucleotides read TGTGCCAGCAGGCGGGGACAGTTCTATGGCTACACCTTC. This sequence encodes CASRRGQFYGYTF.